This entry features one TCR beta chain sequence. Its specificity is unknown. PCR employed 60 Vbeta and 13 Jbeta primers. Profiling relied on immunoSEQ multiplex PCR, and the TCRdb table lists in-frame clones only, not all of them. Here the sample spans about 76,000 clones, 79% being singletons. CDR1 MGHRA and CDR2 YSYEKL come from the germline V gene. This CDR3 has 15 residues. Trimming took off 0 bases at V and 5 bases at J, with 10 bases between the two ends. The sample belongs to a study of cytomegalovirus exposure and HLA in healthy donors. Findings and limits, study-wide: In a later analysis, compared with equally common non-associated chains, HLA-associated beta chains were more expanded. The study listed roughly 160 cytomegalovirus-associated TCR beta chains. Most observed TCR sequences were rare, whereas some public TCRs were detected in many donors.

V gene TRBV4-1 combines with J gene TRBJ1-4; a possible D gene is TRBD1 (6 bases). The sequencing input was PBMCs. The sequence came from a man between 25 and 39 years old in good health and CMV-seronegative. Written as DNA, the CDR3 is TGCGCCAGCAGCCAAGAACGGGACAACAATGAAAAACTGTTTTTT. Protein sequence: CASSQERDNNEKLFF.